This is a list of T cell receptor beta chains from one sample in a study of blood T cells in healthy people across ages. TCRdb ran MiXCR on the 5' RACE reads and lists one entry per CDR3 protein. The sample includes some 1.7 million distinct CDR3 sequences, 25% to 30% of them seen just once. Specimen: blood. The receptors originated from a young woman in good health. Both conserved end residues are part of each CDR3. Each record gives: D gene, V gene, clone size, J gene, CDR3 DNA, CDR3 protein. D genes are given only for firm matches. Clone size appears in some rows only: once, few, many, or a class for an expanded clone.

TRBD1	TRBV2	few	TRBJ2-5	TGTGCCAGCAATGGGGACAGGGGGCGTCAGGAGACCCAGTACTTC	CASNGDRGRQETQYF
NA	TRBV2	NA	TRBJ2-1	TGTACCAGCTGGACCGGGGGAGATGAGCAGTTCTTC	CTSWTGGDEQFF
NA	TRBV12-3/TRBV12-4	few	TRBJ1-5	TGTGCCAGCACCGTCGGGGGAGATCAGCCCCAGCATTTT	CASTVGGDQPQHF
NA	TRBV12-3/TRBV12-4	NA	TRBJ2-7	TGTGCCAGCAGCGTCCGGATGACAGGCGAGCAGTACTTC	CASSVRMTGEQYF
NA	TRBV20-1	many	TRBJ2-3	TGCAGTGCTAGTTCCGAGGGGTTCCCAAATACGCAGTATTTT	CSASSEGFPNTQYF
NA	TRBV5-5	many	TRBJ1-4	TGTGCCAGCAGCCCGACCGGGACCCGAAACGCACTGTTTTTT	CASSPTGTRNALFF
NA	TRBV5-6	many	TRBJ2-3	TGTGCCAGCAGCCGGCGCCCATCCAGAGGGTATTTT	CASSRRPSRGYF
TRBD1	TRBV20-1	NA	TRBJ1-5	TGCAGTGCTTGGACAGGGCGTCAGCCCCAGCATTTT	CSAWTGRQPQHF
NA	TRBV6-5	NA	TRBJ2-1	TGTGTCAGCAGCTACGGGGACGAGCAGTTCTTC	CVSSYGDEQFF
NA	TRBV29-1	NA	TRBJ2-5	TGCAGCGGTGGACGGTTCCAAGAGACCCAGTACTTC	CSGGRFQETQYF